This T cell receptor beta chain emerged from a study of blood T cell repertoires in COVID-19. On the study more broadly: Sample material is recorded as cDNA or gDNA derived from T cells, B-cell-depleted T cells, or PBMCs.

V dropped 2 bases and J dropped 5; count of bases not matched to a gene: 9. CDR1 SGDLS and CDR2 YYNGEE come from the germline V gene. This CDR3 contains 15 residues. Source study methods: Reference gene primer amplification yielded estimated nucleated cell counts. The table came from immunoSEQ multiplex PCR; TCRdb's copy has only in-frame clones and leaves some out. Clone size and V and J calls were adopted from that table, with D and trimming inferred from the DNA. The sample lists about 110,000 clones; 90% were seen once. Sequenced sample: peripheral blood. This sequence was found in a human donor in a cohort sampled during active COVID-19. The chain employs TRBV9 and TRBJ2-5; TRBD1 agrees at 7 bases. The CDR3 DNA follows: TGTGCCAGCAGCGTCCTAGACAGGGTTGAGGAGACCCAGTACTTC. Translation gives CASSVLDRVEETQYF.